This entry lists 19 T cell receptor beta chains sequenced from one sample in a study of beta chain features in type 1 diabetes. Reverse transcribing all isolated RNA meant expressed TCRB transcripts were sequenced. Measured with immunoSEQ multiplex PCR; TCRdb has only the in-frame clones, and not every one. The table includes 250,000 to 350,000 clones, less than 15% detected once. Material for sequencing was central memory CD4+ T cells from blood. These receptors were obtained from a man younger than 40 in good health.

This clone was detected only a few times. The chain couples TRBV6-5 to TRBJ2-7, with D possibly being TRBD1 or TRBD2 (5 bases each). CDR1 and CDR2 (germline): MNHEY, SVGAGI. This CDR3 region has 15 residues. The CDR3: CASSNSRDAEYEQYV. The CDR3 DNA sequence: TGTGCCAGCAGTAACTCCCGGGACGCTGAGTACGAGCAGTACGTC.

The chain uses TRBV2 and TRBJ1-1, with D perhaps TRBD1 (5 bases). This CDR3 is 13 amino acids long. Per germline, CDR1 SNHLY and CDR2 FYNNEI. V lost 3 bases and J lost 5, with 10 bases in between. The CDR3 protein is CASSDNRQTEAFF. The CDR3 bases are TGTGCCAGCAGTGATAACAGGCAAACTGAAGCTTTCTTT. The full variable domain, with the rest looked up from reference TRBV2 and TRBJ1-1, is EPEVTQTPSHQVTQMGQEVILRCVPISNHLYFYWYRQILGQKVEFLVSFYNNEISEKSEIFDDQFSVERPDGSNFTLKIRSTKLEDSAMYFCASSDNRQTEAFFGQGTRLTVV.

This clone was found a few times. The V gene is TRBV11-2, the J gene TRBJ1-4; D gene unclear. Germline loops: CDR1 SGHAT, CDR2 FQNNGV. The CDR3 loop spans 11 amino acids. Trimming stripped 3 bases from V and 5 bases from J, with 1 base between. The CDR3 region is CASSFNEKLFF. The CDR3 bases are TGTGCCAGCAGCTTCAATGAAAAACTGTTTTTT.

The chain links TRBV2 to TRBJ2-1; TRBD2 aligns across 7 bases. With 5 bases clipped from V and 3 bases from J, the junction kept 4 bases outside the gene matches. The length of the CDR3 is 14 residues. The germline CDR1 and CDR2 sequences are SNHLY and FYNNEI. In DNA form, the CDR3 reads TGTGCCAGCAGTATAGCTAGCGGCTACAATGAGCAGTTCTTC. It specifies CASSIASGYNEQFF.

This clone was found a few times. This rearrangement joins TRBV29-1 to TRBJ2-7; 7 nucleotides match TRBD1. Germline CDR1 and CDR2: SQVTM and ANQGSEA. The CDR3 is made up of 15 amino acids. The J segment lost 3 bases and the V segment lost 8 bases, leaving 16 bases of the junction unmatched. CDR3 loop: CSPTRPRQGIYEQYF. In DNA form, the CDR3 reads TGCAGCCCCACACGACCGAGACAGGGTATCTACGAGCAGTACTTC.

The chain uses TRBV15 and TRBJ2-7, with a tentative D call TRBD2 (5 bases). Germline V CDR1 and CDR2: LNHNV, YYDKDF (reference sequence). V shed 2 bases and J shed 6 bases, with 11 bases lying between them. The CDR3 runs 13 residues. DNA for the CDR3: TGTGCCACCAGCAGATCCCTAGCAGGCGAGCAGTACTTC. Its translation is CATSRSLAGEQYF.

This clone was counted only a few times. The chain carries TRBV25-1 and TRBJ2-5; D uncertain. Germline values: CDR1 MGHDK, CDR2 SYGVNS. The CDR3 runs to 14 residues. Trimming stripped 4 bases from V and 4 bases from J, with 13 bases between. The CDR3 coding sequence is TGTGCCAGCAGTGCCCGGAGCCTTAGAGAGACCCAGTACTTC. Its translation: CASSARSLRETQYF.

The sample holds a few counts of this clone. The rearrangement links TRBV5-4 to TRBJ2-3; TRBD2 matches 12 bases. In germline, CDR1 is SGHNT, CDR2 YYREEE (reference sequence). CDR3 length: 16 amino acids. J gave up 5 bases and V 0 bases, and 4 bases lay outside the gene matches. In nucleotides, the CDR3 is TGTGCCAGCAGCTTGGCGGCTAGCGGGAGGGAAGATACGCAGTATTTT. Residues: CASSLAASGREDTQYF.

This clone was observed a few times. J is TRBJ1-1 and V is TRBV21-1. TRBV21-1 is a recognized pseudogene. The CDR3 totals 14 residues. CDR3 amino acids: CASRPRQLNTEAFF. CDR3 DNA sequence: TGTGCCAGCAGGCCTAGGCAACTGAACACTGAAGCTTTCTTT.

This clone was detected many times. V gene TRBV27 combines with J gene TRBJ2-7, with 7 bases fitting TRBD2. The V gene end was trimmed by 5 bases and the J gene end by 2 bases; junction bases not matched to a gene: 6. CDR3 length: 14 amino acids. From germline, CDR1 is MNHEY and CDR2 SMNVEV (reference sequence). Written as DNA, the CDR3 is TGTGCCAGCAGTGTTCGGGGAGGGGCCTACGAGCAGTACTTC. It specifies CASSVRGGAYEQYF.

This clone has more than one count but fewer than ten. This chain uses TRBV6-5 with TRBJ2-7, with 7 bases that match TRBD1. CDR1 MNHEY and CDR2 SVGAGI come from the germline V gene. J lost 2 bases, V lost 2 bases, and 9 bases had no gene match. The CDR3 loop spans 16 amino acids. CDR3 sequence: CASSYQDRALPYEQYF. Here the CDR3 DNA reads TGTGCCAGCAGTTACCAAGACAGGGCCCTTCCCTACGAGCAGTACTTC.

This clone was observed a handful of times. The chain uses TRBV2 and TRBJ2-7, with TRBD1 as a possible D gene (6 bases). Deletions cut 7 bases from V and 3 bases from J, with 16 bases between. Per germline, CDR1 SNHLY and CDR2 FYNNEI. The CDR3 spans 14 residues. Here the CDR3 reads CASKIDRLYYEQYV. Written as DNA, the CDR3 is TGTGCCAGCAAGATAGACAGGCTTTACTACGAGCAGTACGTC.

This clone was observed a handful of times. The gene calls are TRBV5-1 and TRBJ2-5; 11 positions match TRBD1. The last part of the DNA fits TRBJ2-7 better; the J call may be wrong. CDR1 and CDR2 from the germline V gene are SGHRS and YFSETQ. CDR3 length: 15 residues. The CDR3, as DNA: TGCGCCAGCAGCTTGGGGACAGGGGGCCCTTACGAGCAGTACTTC. Protein product: CASSLGTGGPYEQYF.

This clone was seen more than once but under ten times. The V and J genes are TRBV4-2 and TRBJ1-5, with no clear D. This CDR3 is built from 14 residues. The germline CDR1 and CDR2 sequences are LGHNA and YNFKEQ. Trimming left V 0 bases short and J 5 bases short, with 8 bases between. The CDR3 nucleotides are TGTGCCAGCAGCCAAGATCGCGGGGATCAGCCCCAGCATTTT. This sequence encodes CASSQDRGDQPQHF.

The CDR3, as DNA: TGCGCCAGCAGCTTTAGCGGGGGCCTTAGCACAGATACGCAGTATTTT. It yields the protein CASSFSGGLSTDTQYF. The rearrangement links TRBV5-1 to TRBJ2-3; 9 bases are shared with TRBD2. In germline, CDR1 is SGHRS, CDR2 YFSETQ. The CDR3 covers 16 residues. Trimming at V came to 2 bases and at J to 0 bases, leaving 4 bases not matched to a gene.

This clone turned up a few times. The rearrangement joins TRBV7-2 to TRBJ1-2; D is perhaps TRBD1 (5 bases). The CDR3 consists of 15 residues. V was cut by 5 bases and J by 1 base, with 14 bases left in between. Germline CDR1 reads SGHTA; CDR2 reads FQGNSA. Here the CDR3 DNA reads TGTGCCAGCAGCCTCCCCGGGGGGATTAACTATGGCTACACCTTC. Translation: CASSLPGGINYGYTF.

This clone was picked up a small number of times. The chain has TRBV19 and TRBJ1-1; D possibly corresponds to TRBD1 (5 bases). The length of the CDR3 is 15 residues. The ends were cut back, 7 bases at V and 0 bases at J, with 15 bases in the middle. Germline V CDR1 and CDR2: LNHDA, SQIVND (reference sequence). CDR3 sequence reads: CASIQGRGLNTEAFF. Written as DNA, the CDR3 is TGTGCCAGTATCCAAGGGAGGGGACTGAACACTGAAGCTTTCTTT.

This clone was observed many times. V usage is TRBV9 and J usage is TRBJ1-1, with D perhaps matching TRBD1 (5 bases). The CDR3 consists of 12 residues. In germline, CDR1 is SGDLS, CDR2 YYNGEE. V was trimmed by 0 bases and J by 6 bases, leaving 6 bases between them. The CDR3 loop reads CASSVEGPEAFF. Written as DNA, the CDR3 is TGTGCCAGCAGCGTAGAGGGACCTGAAGCTTTCTTT.

This clone was observed a handful of times. The gene calls are TRBV7-8 and TRBJ2-7; 10 nucleotides agree with TRBD2. This CDR3 comprises 18 residues. V gave up 5 bases and J gave up 5 bases; unmatched junction bases: 18. CDR1 is SGHVS and CDR2 is FQNEAQ in the germline V gene. CDR3: CASSPRTGRSGRTHEQYV. In DNA form, the CDR3 reads TGTGCCAGCAGCCCTCGGACAGGGCGTAGCGGGAGGACCCACGAGCAGTACGTC.